The sequence of this T cell receptor gamma chain was determined in a study of γδ T cells in repeated Plasmodium falciparum infection. General observations from the study: Repeated controlled infections reportedly drove waves of new clonotype selection in Vdelta2-negative, mostly Vdelta1+, gammadelta repertoires. Malian children's Vdelta2-negative repertoires appeared more expanded and less diverse than Australians'.

The CDR3 sequence is 17 residues long. Per the germline V gene, CDR1 is GITISATS and CDR2 is ISYDGTV (reference sequence). Bulk repertoires came from Vgamma9/Vdelta2+ or Vdelta2-negative gammadelta T cells flow-sorted from PBMC. In regard to this clone: What it recognizes is unknown. TCRdb lists the protein of a much larger clone for this DNA, which differs at residue 12, so this is likely a read error; the protein given here is translated from the DNA itself.

TCRdb called clones from the multiplex PCR reads again using CATT. Found here are 25,000 to 35,000 gamma-chain clones, about 1.5% of them singletons; the top ten hold roughly 19%. The receptor was isolated from a pool of human donors (malaria-infected and uninfected, not separated). This chain links TRGV9 with TRGJP. The J gene, missing from TCRdb, was assigned here through DNA to germline matching. Sequencing input: gamma-delta T cells from blood. The CDR3 region has the DNA TGTGCCTTGTGGGAGGACCTATTCCAGTTGGGCGAAAAAATCAAGGTATTT. Amino acids: CALWEDLFQLGEKIKVF.